Included here is one T cell receptor beta chain sequence, with context. V lost 0 bases and J lost 4; bases outside the gene matches: 6. The germline CDR1 and CDR2 sequences are SGHTS and YDEGEE. The CDR3 runs 15 residues. This specimen comes from a study of cytomegalovirus exposure and HLA in healthy donors. About the research overall: A preliminary data release comprised roughly 80 million unique TCRs obtained from HLA-typed donors.

Both 60 Vbeta primers and 13 Jbeta primers went into the PCR. Produced via immunoSEQ multiplex PCR; TCRdb's table is partial and in-frame only. The profile shows hundreds of thousands of clones, 80% to 90% of them singletons. This clonotype originated in a man aged 25-40 years in good health and CMV-seronegative. Sequencing was performed on PBMCs. The V gene is TRBV5-8, the J gene TRBJ2-5; TRBD1 agrees at 7 bases. CDR3 coding DNA: TGTGCCAGCAGCTTGGCGAGGGGGCGGAGAGAGACCCAGTACTTC. Its translation: CASSLARGRRETQYF.